This TCR beta chain was sequenced in a study of T-cell reconstitution after alpha-beta-depleted transplantation in children. Study-wide results and caveats: One year after transplant, T-cell counts and diversity came mostly from newly produced T cells. Surviving recipient T cells and thymic progenitors produced the high day-60 TCRbeta diversity seen in some patients. Several hundred expanded graft clones reportedly were the source of alpha-beta T cells about two months after transplant.

Unique molecular identifiers were incorporated when the TCRbeta library was constructed. TCRdb called the PCR reads again in MiXCR, with one record for every CDR3 protein. Here the sample spans approximately 1,000,000 distinct CDR3 sequences, roughly 31% being singletons. The CDR3 extends over 15 amino acids. V gave up 0 bases and J gave up 1 base, with 12 bases separating them. Germline CDR1 DFQATT, CDR2 SNEGSKA (reference sequence). As for this clonotype: Its antigen is not identified.

This material consisted of PBMCs, mostly from graft donor cells, taken 360 days after TCRalphabeta/CD19-depleted stem cell transplant. The chain joins TRBV20-1 to TRBJ1-1, with unresolved D. The sequence derives from a boy younger than two who had a stem cell transplant for SCID, so the T cells may come from the graft donor. The CDR3 spells CSARERERRNTEAFF. Here the CDR3 DNA reads TGCAGTGCTAGAGAAAGGGAACGGAGGAACACTGAAGCTTTCTTT.